Presented here are 26 T cell receptor beta chains from one specimen sequenced in a study of shared clonotypes between healthy human individuals. Generated by immunoSEQ multiplex PCR, the TCRdb table keeps only in-frame clones and is missing some. The data contain some 490,000 clones, 78% of them seen just once; the ten biggest clones take up around 12%. The specimen sequenced was PBMCs. The origin of the receptors is a woman between 35 and 50 years old in good health. Some clones in this sample may be carry-over from other donors' samples.

A few counts support this clone. This rearrangement joins TRBV5-6 to TRBJ2-3; TRBD1 agrees at 9 bases. Germline CDR1 is SGHDT and CDR2 is YYEEEE. The trim removed 2 bases at V and 1 base at J, leaving 5 bases unmatched. CDR3 size: 16 residues. The CDR3 spells CASSFPGQGGTDTQYF. The CDR3 DNA is TGTGCCAGCAGCTTCCCGGGACAGGGAGGCACAGATACGCAGTATTTT. Full variable domain (outside the CDR3, taken from reference TRBV5-6 and TRBJ2-3): DAGVTQSPTHLIKTRGQQVTLRCSPKSGHDTVSWYQQALGQGPQFIFQYYEEEERQRGNFPDRFSGHQFPNYSSELNVNALLLGDSALYLCASSFPGQGGTDTQYFGPGTRLTVL.

The rearrangement joins TRBV15 to TRBJ1-2, with 7 nucleotides matching TRBD1. This CDR3 is built from 14 residues. Trimming took 1 base from V and 8 from J; bases not matched to a gene: 7. Germline V gene sequence: CDR1 LNHNV, CDR2 YYDKDF (reference sequence). CDR3 amino acids: CATSRATGERGYTF. CDR3 DNA: TGTGCCACCAGCAGAGCCACAGGGGAACGCGGCTACACCTTC. The full variable domain, rest sourced from reference TRBV15 and TRBJ1-2, is DAMVIQNPRYQVTQFGKPVTLSCSQTLNHNVMYWYQQKSSQAPKLLFHYYDKDFNNEADTPDNFQSRRPNTSFCFLDIRSPGLGDTAMYLCATSRATGERGYTFGSGTRLTVV.

The rearrangement links TRBV7-2 to TRBJ2-1; no clear D gene. This CDR3 is built from 17 residues. Trimming took off 5 bases at V and 5 bases at J, with 22 bases between the two ends. Looked up from germline, CDR1 is SGHTA and CDR2 is FQGNSA. The CDR3 sequence is CASSPRGMVGPNNEQFF. CDR3 in DNA: TGTGCCAGCAGCCCAAGAGGTATGGTAGGCCCCAACAATGAGCAGTTCTTC.

The genes are TRBV28 and TRBJ2-7; the D is unclear. V gave up 7 bases and J gave up 0 bases, with 10 bases separating them. Looked up from germline, CDR1 is MDHEN and CDR2 is SYDVKM. The CDR3 runs 13 residues. The CDR3 region is CASMTTTSYEQYF. The CDR3 nucleotides are TGTGCCAGCATGACCACCACCTCCTACGAGCAGTACTTC. The entire variable domain, with the rest obtained from reference TRBV28 and TRBJ2-7, is as follows: DVKVTQSSRYLVKRTGEKVFLECVQDMDHENMFWYRQDPGLGLRLIYFSYDVKMKEKGDIPEGYSVSREKKERFSLILESASTNQTSMYLCASMTTTSYEQYFGPGTRLTVT.

The sample holds many counts of this clone. The chain combines TRBV2 with TRBJ1-4, with 9 bases that match TRBD1. CDR3 length equals 14 residues. V lost 5 bases, J lost 8 bases, and 6 bases stayed unmatched. Germline-derived CDR1 and CDR2 are SNHLY and FYNNEI. The CDR3 DNA reads as TGTGCCAGCAGTTCGGGACAGGGCGAAGAAAAACTGTTTTTT. Protein: CASSSGQGEEKLFF.

This chain connects TRBV27 to TRBJ1-4; 9 positions agree with TRBD1. Looked up from germline, CDR1 is MNHEY and CDR2 is SMNVEV (reference sequence). This CDR3 has 14 residues. V lost 4 bases and J lost 7; bases outside the gene matches: 4. The CDR3: CASSYTTGGEKLFF. Written as DNA, the CDR3 is TGTGCCAGCAGTTATACGACAGGGGGTGAAAAACTGTTTTTT.

On this clone itself: The same CDR3 arises from other DNA sequences in this sample as well. This chain connects TRBV29-1 to TRBJ2-3; D may match TRBD1 or TRBD2 (5 bases each). The CDR3 length is 12 residues. The V end lost 7 bases, the J end lost 4 bases, and 12 bases lay between the germline ends. The V gene's germline CDR1 is SQVTM and CDR2 ANQGSEA. The CDR3 region is CSATPGPDTQYF. CDR3 nucleotide sequence: TGCAGCGCGACCCCGGGGCCAGATACGCAGTATTTT.

The J gene is TRBJ2-7, the V gene TRBV10-1, with 8 nucleotides matching TRBD1. The trim removed 3 bases at V and 0 bases at J, leaving 10 bases unmatched. Looked up from germline, CDR1 is WNHNN and CDR2 is SYGVQD (reference sequence). The CDR3 is 17 residues long. CDR3 residues: CASSDGQGRGSSYEQYF. The CDR3 DNA follows: TGCGCCAGCAGTGACGGACAGGGAAGGGGGAGCTCCTACGAGCAGTACTTC.

The CDR3 coding sequence is TGTGCCAGCAGCATGACAGGGTTTGACAATCAGCCCCAGCATTTT. Its translation is CASSMTGFDNQPQHF. The chain uses TRBV7-9 and TRBJ1-5, with TRBD1 identical over 7 bases. This CDR3 is built from 15 residues. The V segment lost 5 bases and the J segment 3 bases; nucleotides outside the gene matches: 7. CDR1 is SEHNR and CDR2 is FQNEAQ in the germline V gene (reference sequence).

This sequence joins TRBV15 and TRBJ2-3, with 9 bases lining up with TRBD1. CDR3 length: 18 residues. Germline CDR1 LNHNV, CDR2 YYDKDF (reference sequence). V trimming: 2 bases; J trimming: 3 bases; junction bases outside the gene matches: 12. The CDR3 coding sequence is TGTGCCACCAGCAGATCCCAGACAGGGGGTATCGGGACAGATACGCAGTATTTT. Translating it yields CATSRSQTGGIGTDTQYF.

The rearrangement uses TRBV10-3 and TRBJ2-5, with 8 nucleotides matching TRBD2. Trimming removed 7 bases from V and 2 bases from J; junction bases left unmatched: 9. The CDR3 sequence is 15 residues long. CDR1 is ENHRY and CDR2 is SYGVKD in the germline V gene. The CDR3 sequence is CAITPGTREQETQYF. The CDR3 region has the DNA TGTGCCATCACCCCCGGGACTAGGGAACAAGAGACCCAGTACTTC.

V is TRBV16 and J is TRBJ2-2, with unresolved D. V lost 1 base, J lost 6 bases, and 12 bases lay in between. Germline-derived CDR1 and CDR2 are KGHSY and FQNENV. There are 15 residues in the CDR3. CDR3 sequence reads: CASSQYALGPGELFF. DNA for the CDR3: TGTGCCAGCAGCCAATATGCCCTGGGCCCCGGGGAGCTGTTTTTT.

This clone was counted between two and nine times. The chain joins TRBV4-3 to TRBJ2-7, with D possibly being TRBD2 (6 bases). The CDR3 runs to 16 residues. Trimming removed 1 base at V and 0 bases at J, with 13 bases between. Germline V CDR1 and CDR2: LGHNA, YSLEER. This chain's CDR3 is CASSQAPGVSSYEQYF. CDR3 nucleotides: TGCGCCAGCAGCCAAGCCCCGGGAGTGAGCTCCTACGAGCAGTACTTC.

This chain joins TRBV7-2 and TRBJ1-3, with no clear D. This CDR3 has 17 residues. CDR1 and CDR2 (germline): SGHTA, FQGNSA. Trimming took 3 bases from V and 1 from J, leaving 16 bases between them. This CDR3 reads CASSFGSLVSSGNTIYF. The DNA for the CDR3 is TGTGCCAGCAGCTTCGGGAGCTTGGTTTCTTCTGGAAACACCATATATTTT.

In regard to this clone: The likely explanation is a read error, given a far larger clone one base away. The chain joins TRBV5-4 to TRBJ1-2; D might be TRBD1 (5 bases). This CDR3 is built from 16 residues. Trimming stripped 4 bases from V and 3 bases from J, with 19 bases between. CDR1 and CDR2 (germline): SGHNT, YYREEE (reference sequence). The CDR3, as DNA: TGTGCCAGCAGCCAAGATCTAGGGGCGGAGGACTATGGCTACACCTTC. Residues: CASSQDLGAEDYGYTF.

V usage is TRBV19 and J usage is TRBJ2-2; D uncertain. This CDR3 is 14 amino acids long. V was clipped by 6 bases and J by 5 bases, with 13 bases between them. CDR1 is LNHDA and CDR2 is SQIVND in the germline V gene (reference sequence). DNA of the CDR3: TGTGCCAGTAGCATTACGGACGGGACCGGGGAGCTGTTTTTT. Encoded protein: CASSITDGTGELFF.

V is TRBV28 and J is TRBJ1-5; no clear D. Germline assignment: CDR1 MDHEN and CDR2 SYDVKM. The V gene lost 2 bases and the J gene lost 6 bases, with 14 bases spanning the gap. This CDR3 contains 15 residues. CDR3 coding DNA: TGTGCCAGCAGTTTAGGAGGTCAGGAGGGTCAGCCCCAGCATTTT. Translation: CASSLGGQEGQPQHF.

This chain uses TRBV19 with TRBJ1-3, with D maybe TRBD1 (6 bases). Germline V gene lookup returns CDR1 LNHDA and CDR2 SQIVND (reference sequence). V was clipped by 4 bases and J by 2 bases, with 9 bases between them. This CDR3 comprises 14 residues. In nucleotides, the CDR3 is TGTGCCAGTAGTACAGGGGAGACTGGAAACACCATATATTTT. Encoded protein: CASSTGETGNTIYF.

Concerning this clone itself: Additional DNA sequences in this sample encode the identical CDR3. The chain carries TRBV4-2 and TRBJ1-4; no firm D call. This CDR3 spans 12 amino acids. The V end lost 0 bases, the J end lost 7 bases, and 3 bases lay between the germline ends. From germline, CDR1 is LGHNA and CDR2 YNFKEQ. CDR3 sequence (DNA): TGTGCCAGCAGCCAAGACGGTGAAAAACTGTTTTTT. Its protein product is CASSQDGEKLFF.

The chain links TRBV19 to TRBJ2-2; 8 positions agree with TRBD1. Germline V gene sequence: CDR1 LNHDA, CDR2 SQIVND (reference sequence). This CDR3 region has 14 residues. The junction had 6 bases not matched to a gene; V was cut back by 7 bases and J by 5 bases. The CDR3: CASMMTGETGELFF. The CDR3 DNA sequence: TGTGCCAGTATGATGACAGGGGAAACCGGGGAGCTGTTTTTT.

The CDR3: CASSSSTGKGREQYF. The CDR3 DNA reads as TGTGCCAGCAGTTCCTCGACAGGGAAGGGGCGCGAGCAGTACTTC. The gene calls are TRBV2 and TRBJ2-5; 7 bases agree with TRBD1. The better agreement between TRBJ2-7 and the DNA end casts doubt on the J call. The CDR3 totals 15 residues. CDR1 SNHLY and CDR2 FYNNEI come from the germline V gene.

On this clone itself: A read error may be the cause here, since a much bigger clone is one base away. This chain joins TRBV7-9 and TRBJ2-1, with D unresolved. The CDR3 runs 10 residues. Germline V gives CDR1 SEHNR, CDR2 FQNEAQ (reference sequence). V gave up 7 bases and J gave up 5 bases, with 3 bases separating them. CDR3 region: CASTNNEQFF. The CDR3 DNA reads as TGTGCCAGCACCAACAATGAGCAGTTCTTC.

The chain combines TRBV5-1 with TRBJ1-2; tentatively, D is TRBD1 (5 bases). Germline V gene lookup returns CDR1 SGHRS and CDR2 YFSETQ. V dropped 8 bases and J dropped 5 bases, with 19 bases sitting between them. The CDR3 has 14 residues. This CDR3 is CASTRGRDGYGYTF. CDR3 DNA sequence: TGCGCCAGTACGCGTGGCCGGGACGGGTATGGCTACACCTTC.

With respect to this clone: A far bigger clonotype differs at one base, so this is likely a read error. The chain uses TRBV7-9 and TRBJ2-7; 7 nucleotides match TRBD2. This CDR3 has 15 amino acids. V was clipped by 5 bases and J by 6 bases; unmatched bases: 13. CDR1 and CDR2 from the germline V gene are SEHNR and FQNEAQ (reference sequence). CDR3 amino acids: CASSVGGGSFGEQYF. The CDR3 coding sequence is TGTGCCAGCAGCGTAGGCGGGGGATCGTTCGGCGAGCAGTACTTC.

The chain has TRBV6-5 and TRBJ1-5, with TRBD1 matching over 7 bases. After removal of 6 bases from V and 5 bases from J, the junction contained 7 bases not matched to a gene. The CDR3 is 14 amino acids. Per germline, CDR1 MNHEY and CDR2 SVGAGI. This CDR3 is CASSYDREDQPQHF. The CDR3 bases are TGTGCCAGCAGCTATGACAGGGAAGATCAGCCCCAGCATTTT.

This chain uses TRBV28 with TRBJ2-7, with a possible D match to TRBD1 (6 bases). V gave up 5 bases and J gave up 2 bases, with 13 bases separating them. Per germline, CDR1 MDHEN and CDR2 SYDVKM. The CDR3 totals 14 residues. This chain's CDR3 is CASSPADRAYEQYF. As DNA, the CDR3 is TGTGCCAGCAGTCCTGCGGACAGAGCCTACGAGCAGTACTTC.